Listed here is a single T cell receptor (beta chain). CDR1 is MNHEY and CDR2 is SVGAGI in the germline V gene. V was shortened by 6 bases and J by 1 base, with 9 bases between the two germline ends. CDR3 size: 13 residues. This sample is part of a study of blood T cell repertoires in COVID-19. At the level of the study: Both acute and convalescent COVID-19 samples were obtained from the United States, Italy and Spain. PBMCs, B-cell-depleted T cells, or T cells were the source of the cDNA or gDNA that made up the material.

Seattle enrolled patients during active infection and tracked them longitudinally. Original methodology: By means of reference gene primer amplification, nucleated cell counts were estimated. The protocol was immunoSEQ multiplex PCR, while the TCRdb copy is restricted to in-frame clones and leaves out a portion. That table supplies the V and J calls and clone size; D and trimming were determined from the DNA. The data contain about 38,000 clones, under 90% of them singletons. Material for sequencing was peripheral blood. This receptor was taken from a man in his 60s with COVID-19, enrolled during active disease. The chain uses TRBV6-5 and TRBJ1-1; D gene ambiguous. In nucleotides, the CDR3 is TGTGCCAGCAGGGGCAGATCGAACACTGAAGCTTTCTTT. Translated: CASRGRSNTEAFF.